The clone carrying this T cell receptor beta chain was found a few times. This CDR3 contains 15 residues. Deletions cut 5 bases from V and 5 bases from J, with 18 bases between. Germline CDR1 is SNHLY and CDR2 is FYNNEI. The source of the sample is a study of T cells in Graves' hyperthyroidism and ophthalmopathy. Diagnoses were established using clinical symptoms, serum thyroxine and TRAb, thyroid ultrasound and orbital computed tomography. Regions amplified from RNA transcripts were the TCR beta CDR3 regions. The HTBI primer set drove a first-round RT-PCR of the TCR CDR3. TCRdb reprocessed the multiplex PCR reads with MiXCR, giving one entry per CDR3 protein. This table has more than 300,000 distinct CDR3 sequences, less than 20% appearing once.

The receptor comes from a young man with Graves' ophthalmopathy. The V and J genes are TRBV2 and TRBJ1-1; D is perhaps TRBD1 (6 bases). Sequenced sample: blood. CDR3 amino acids: CASSFVLTGRTEAFF. CDR3 coding DNA: TGTGCCAGCAGTTTTGTTTTAACAGGGCGAACTGAAGCTTTCTTT.